This T cell receptor (beta chain) emerged from a study of T cell responses to AZD1222 COVID-19 vaccine. The protocol was immunoSEQ multiplex PCR, while the TCRdb copy is restricted to in-frame clones and leaves out a portion. The sample gives 95,000 to 150,000 clones, roughly nine tenths of which show up once; approximately 5.1% is in the top ten. CDR3 length: 14 amino acids. Between the trimmed V and J ends, which lost 5 bases and 9 bases, there was a span of 14 bases. Germline CDR1 is SGHTA and CDR2 is FQGTGA. This clone came up a few times. Here the sequenced sample was peripheral blood, taken on day 0 of AZD1222 vaccination. V and J are TRBV7-3 and TRBJ1-6; D unclear. This sequence was found in an adult in good health. The CDR3 DNA sequence: TGTGCCAGCAGCATAGGACCGGCTCTTTCACCCCTCCACTTT. It specifies CASSIGPALSPLHF.